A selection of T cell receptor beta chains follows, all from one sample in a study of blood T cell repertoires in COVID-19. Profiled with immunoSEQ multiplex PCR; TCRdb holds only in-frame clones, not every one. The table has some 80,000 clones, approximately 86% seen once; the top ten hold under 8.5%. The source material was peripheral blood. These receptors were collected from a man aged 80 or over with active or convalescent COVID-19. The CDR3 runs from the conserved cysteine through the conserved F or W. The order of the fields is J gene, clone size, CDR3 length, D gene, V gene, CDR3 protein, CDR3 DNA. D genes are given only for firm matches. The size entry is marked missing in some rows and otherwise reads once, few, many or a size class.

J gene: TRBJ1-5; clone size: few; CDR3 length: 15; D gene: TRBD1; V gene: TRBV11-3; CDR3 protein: CASSLTGTGNQPQHF; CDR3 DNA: TGTGCCAGCAGCTTAACCGGGACAGGCAATCAGCCCCAGCATTTT
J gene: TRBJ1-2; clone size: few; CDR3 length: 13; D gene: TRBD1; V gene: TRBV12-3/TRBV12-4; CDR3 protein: CASSFGQGAGYTF; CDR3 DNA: TGTGCCAGCAGTTTCGGGCAGGGGGCCGGCTACACCTTC
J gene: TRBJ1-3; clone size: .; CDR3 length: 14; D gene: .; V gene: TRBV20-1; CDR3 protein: CSASDRSSGNTIYF; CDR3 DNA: TGCAGTGCTAGTGACAGAAGCTCTGGAAACACCATATATTTT
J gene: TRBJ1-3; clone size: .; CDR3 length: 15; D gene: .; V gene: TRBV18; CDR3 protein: CASSSGGHARNTIYF; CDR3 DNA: TGTGCCAGCTCATCTGGGGGCCACGCCCGAAACACCATATATTTT
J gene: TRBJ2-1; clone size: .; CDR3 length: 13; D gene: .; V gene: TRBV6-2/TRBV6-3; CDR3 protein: CASSYSERGEQFF; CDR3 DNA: TGTGCCAGCAGTTACTCGGAAAGGGGAGAGCAGTTCTTC
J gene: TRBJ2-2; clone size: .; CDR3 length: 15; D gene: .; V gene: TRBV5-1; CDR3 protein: CASSLAGVNTGELFF; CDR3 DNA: TGCGCCAGCAGCTTGGCGGGGGTTAACACCGGGGAGCTGTTTTTT
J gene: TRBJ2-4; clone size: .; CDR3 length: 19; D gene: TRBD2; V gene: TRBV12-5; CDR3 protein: CASGFSAGGLPLAKNIQYF; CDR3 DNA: TGTGCTAGTGGTTTTTCAGCGGGAGGTTTACCGCTAGCCAAAAACATTCAGTACTTC
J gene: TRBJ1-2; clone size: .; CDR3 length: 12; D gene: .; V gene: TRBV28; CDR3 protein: CASSPRGYGYTF; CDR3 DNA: TGTGCCAGCAGCCCACGGGGCTATGGCTACACCTTC
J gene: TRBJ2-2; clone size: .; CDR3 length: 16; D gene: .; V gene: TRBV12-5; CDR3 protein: CASGSTAGQITGELFF; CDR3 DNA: TGTGCTAGTGGTTCGACTGCGGGGCAGATCACCGGGGAGCTGTTTTTT
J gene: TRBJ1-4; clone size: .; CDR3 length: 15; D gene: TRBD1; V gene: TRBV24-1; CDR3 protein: CATSDGQGSNEKLFF; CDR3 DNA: TGTGCCACCAGTGACGGACAGGGATCTAATGAAAAACTGTTTTTT
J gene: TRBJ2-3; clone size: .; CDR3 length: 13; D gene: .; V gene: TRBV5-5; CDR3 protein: CASSLIVEDTQYF; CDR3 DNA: TGTGCCAGCAGCTTAATAGTAGAAGATACGCAGTATTTT
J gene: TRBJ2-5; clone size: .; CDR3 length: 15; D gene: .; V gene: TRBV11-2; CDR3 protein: CASSLVPTGQETQYF; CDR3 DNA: TGTGCCAGCAGCTTAGTTCCCACAGGGCAAGAGACCCAGTACTTC
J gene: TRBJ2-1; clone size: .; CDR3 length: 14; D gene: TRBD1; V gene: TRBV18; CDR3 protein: CASSSGTGYNEQFF; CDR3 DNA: TGTGCCAGCTCATCCGGGACAGGGTACAATGAGCAGTTCTTC
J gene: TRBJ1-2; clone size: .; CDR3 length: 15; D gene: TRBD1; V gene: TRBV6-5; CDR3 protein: CASVGQATTNYGYTF; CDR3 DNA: TGTGCCAGCGTCGGACAGGCTACGACCAACTATGGCTACACCTTC
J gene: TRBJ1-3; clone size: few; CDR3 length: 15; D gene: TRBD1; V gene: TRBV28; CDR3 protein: CASIPQTGGRNTIYF; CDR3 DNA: TGTGCCAGCATTCCACAGACAGGGGGCAGAAACACCATATATTTT
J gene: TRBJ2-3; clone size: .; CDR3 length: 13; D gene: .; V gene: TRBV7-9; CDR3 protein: CASSSTGTDTQYF; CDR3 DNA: TGTGCCAGCAGCTCCACAGGCACAGATACGCAGTATTTT
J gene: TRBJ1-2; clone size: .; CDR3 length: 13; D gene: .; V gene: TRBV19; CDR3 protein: CASRPQGSYGYTF; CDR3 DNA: TGTGCCAGCCGCCCCCAGGGTTCGTATGGCTACACCTTC
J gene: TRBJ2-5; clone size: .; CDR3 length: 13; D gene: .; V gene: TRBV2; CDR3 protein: CASVAQLKETQYF; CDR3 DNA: TGTGCCAGCGTCGCACAGCTCAAAGAGACCCAGTACTTC
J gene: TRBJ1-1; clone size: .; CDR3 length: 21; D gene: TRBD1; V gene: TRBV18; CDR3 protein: CASSPLPRSGTGGPRGTEAFF; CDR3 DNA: TGTGCCAGCTCACCACTACCCCGGAGCGGGACAGGGGGCCCTAGAGGGACTGAAGCTTTCTTT
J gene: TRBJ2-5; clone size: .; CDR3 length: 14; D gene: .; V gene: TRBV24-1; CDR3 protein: CATSDTGTRGTQYF; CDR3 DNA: TGTGCCACCAGTGACACCGGGACACGCGGGACCCAGTACTTC
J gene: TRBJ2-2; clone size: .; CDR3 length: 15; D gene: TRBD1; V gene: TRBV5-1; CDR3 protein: CASTPGTVNTGELFF; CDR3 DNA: TGCGCCAGCACGCCCGGGACAGTGAACACCGGGGAGCTGTTTTTT
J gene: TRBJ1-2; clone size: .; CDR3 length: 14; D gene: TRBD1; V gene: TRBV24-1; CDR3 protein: CATSDETGFRGYTF; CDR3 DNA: TGTGCCACCAGTGACGAGACAGGGTTTCGGGGCTACACCTTC
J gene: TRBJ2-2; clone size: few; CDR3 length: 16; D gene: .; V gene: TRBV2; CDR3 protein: CASRTSGGISTGELFF; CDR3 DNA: TGTGCCAGCAGGACGTCGGGGGGCATAAGCACCGGGGAGCTGTTTTTT